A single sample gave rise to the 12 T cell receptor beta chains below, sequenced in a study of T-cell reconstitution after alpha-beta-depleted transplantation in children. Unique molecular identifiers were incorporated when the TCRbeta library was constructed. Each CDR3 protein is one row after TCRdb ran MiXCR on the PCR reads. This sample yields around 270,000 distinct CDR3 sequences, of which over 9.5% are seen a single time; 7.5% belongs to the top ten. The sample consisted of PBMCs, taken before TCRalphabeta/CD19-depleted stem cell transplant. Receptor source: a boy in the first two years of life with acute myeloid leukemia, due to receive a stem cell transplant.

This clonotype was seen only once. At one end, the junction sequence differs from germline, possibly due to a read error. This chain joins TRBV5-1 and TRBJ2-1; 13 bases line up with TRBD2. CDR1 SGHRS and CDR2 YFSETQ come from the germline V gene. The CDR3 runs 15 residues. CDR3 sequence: CASSLALAGGNEQSF. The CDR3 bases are TGCGCCAGCAGCTTGGCACTAGCGGGAGGGAATGAGCAGTCCTTC.

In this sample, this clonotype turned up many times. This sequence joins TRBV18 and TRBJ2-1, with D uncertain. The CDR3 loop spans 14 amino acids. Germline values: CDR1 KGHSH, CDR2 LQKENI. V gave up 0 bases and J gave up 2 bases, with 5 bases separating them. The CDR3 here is CASSPPGAYNEQFF. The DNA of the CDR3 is TGTGCCAGCTCACCACCTGGCGCCTACAATGAGCAGTTCTTC.

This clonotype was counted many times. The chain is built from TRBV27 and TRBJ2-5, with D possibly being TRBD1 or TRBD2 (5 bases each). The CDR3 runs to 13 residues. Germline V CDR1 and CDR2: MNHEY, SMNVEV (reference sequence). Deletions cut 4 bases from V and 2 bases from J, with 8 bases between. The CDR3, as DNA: TGTGCCAGCAGTTGGGGGTGGCAAGAGACCCAGTACTTC. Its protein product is CASSWGWQETQYF.

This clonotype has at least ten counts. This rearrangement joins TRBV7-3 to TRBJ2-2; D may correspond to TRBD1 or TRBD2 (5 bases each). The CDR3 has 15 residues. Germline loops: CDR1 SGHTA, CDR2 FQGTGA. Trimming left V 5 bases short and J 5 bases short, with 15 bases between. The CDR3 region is CASSHPGRETGELFF. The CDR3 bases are TGTGCCAGCAGCCACCCGGGACGAGAGACCGGGGAGCTGTTTTTT.

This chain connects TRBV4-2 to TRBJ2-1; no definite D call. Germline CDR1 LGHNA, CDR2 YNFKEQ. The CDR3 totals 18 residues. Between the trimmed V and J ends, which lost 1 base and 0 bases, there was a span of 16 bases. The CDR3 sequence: CASSQALIVSSSYNEQFF. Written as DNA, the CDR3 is TGTGCCAGCAGCCAAGCCCTTATAGTATCTAGCTCCTACAATGAGCAGTTCTTC.

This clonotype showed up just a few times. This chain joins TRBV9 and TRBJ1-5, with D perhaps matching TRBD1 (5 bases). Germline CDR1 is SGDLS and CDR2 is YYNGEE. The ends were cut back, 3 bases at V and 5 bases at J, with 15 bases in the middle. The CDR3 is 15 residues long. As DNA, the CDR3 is TGTGCCAGCAGCGCCGGGGGGACCCTGGATCAGCCCCAGCATTTT. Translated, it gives CASSAGGTLDQPQHF.

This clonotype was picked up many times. CDR3 protein: CASSLAPSGIGETQYF. CDR3 bases: TGTGCCAGCAGCTTAGCCCCTAGCGGAATAGGGGAGACCCAGTACTTC. The rearrangement joins TRBV7-2 to TRBJ2-5; TRBD2 matches at 7 bases. Germline V gene lookup returns CDR1 SGHTA and CDR2 FQGNSA. V was pared by 0 bases and J by 5 bases, with 9 bases of the junction left unmatched. CDR3 length: 16 residues.

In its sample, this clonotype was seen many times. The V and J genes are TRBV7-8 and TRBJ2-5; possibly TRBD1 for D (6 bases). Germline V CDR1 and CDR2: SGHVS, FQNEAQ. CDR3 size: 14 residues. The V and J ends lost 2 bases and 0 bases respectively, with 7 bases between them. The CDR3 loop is CASSLWTDQETQYF. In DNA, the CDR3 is TGTGCCAGCAGCTTATGGACAGACCAAGAGACCCAGTACTTC.

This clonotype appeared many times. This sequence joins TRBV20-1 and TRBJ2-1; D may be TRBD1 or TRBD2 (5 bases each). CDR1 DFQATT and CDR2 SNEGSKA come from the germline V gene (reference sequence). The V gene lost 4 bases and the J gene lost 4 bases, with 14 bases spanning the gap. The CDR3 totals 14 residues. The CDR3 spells CSAKRGRAYNEQFF. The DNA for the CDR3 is TGCAGTGCTAAGAGGGGCAGGGCATACAATGAGCAGTTCTTC.

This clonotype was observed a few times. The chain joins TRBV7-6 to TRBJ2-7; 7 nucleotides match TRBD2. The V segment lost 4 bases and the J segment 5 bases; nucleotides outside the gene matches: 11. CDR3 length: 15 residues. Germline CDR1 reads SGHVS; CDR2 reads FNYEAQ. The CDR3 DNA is TGTGCCAGCAGCTCACCCGAGGGGAGGGGCCACGAGCAGTACTTC. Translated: CASSSPEGRGHEQYF.

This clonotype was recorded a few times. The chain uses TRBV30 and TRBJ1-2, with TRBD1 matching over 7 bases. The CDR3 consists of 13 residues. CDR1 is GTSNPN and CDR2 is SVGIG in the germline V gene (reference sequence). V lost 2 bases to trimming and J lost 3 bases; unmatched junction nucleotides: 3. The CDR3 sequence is CAWSPGTDYGYTF. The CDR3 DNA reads TGTGCCTGGAGTCCCGGGACAGACTATGGCTACACCTTC. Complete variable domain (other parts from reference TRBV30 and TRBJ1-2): SQTIHQWPATLVQPVGSPLSLECTVEGTSNPNLYWYRQAAGRGLQLLFYSVGIGQISSEVPQNLSASRPQDRQFILSSKKLLLSDSGFYLCAWSPGTDYGYTFGSGTRLTVV.

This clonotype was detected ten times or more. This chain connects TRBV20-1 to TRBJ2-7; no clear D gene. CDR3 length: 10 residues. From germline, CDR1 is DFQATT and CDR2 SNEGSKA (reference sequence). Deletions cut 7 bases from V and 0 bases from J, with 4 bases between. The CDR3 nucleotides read TGCAGTGTCCCCTCCTACGAGCAGTACTTC. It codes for CSVPSYEQYF.